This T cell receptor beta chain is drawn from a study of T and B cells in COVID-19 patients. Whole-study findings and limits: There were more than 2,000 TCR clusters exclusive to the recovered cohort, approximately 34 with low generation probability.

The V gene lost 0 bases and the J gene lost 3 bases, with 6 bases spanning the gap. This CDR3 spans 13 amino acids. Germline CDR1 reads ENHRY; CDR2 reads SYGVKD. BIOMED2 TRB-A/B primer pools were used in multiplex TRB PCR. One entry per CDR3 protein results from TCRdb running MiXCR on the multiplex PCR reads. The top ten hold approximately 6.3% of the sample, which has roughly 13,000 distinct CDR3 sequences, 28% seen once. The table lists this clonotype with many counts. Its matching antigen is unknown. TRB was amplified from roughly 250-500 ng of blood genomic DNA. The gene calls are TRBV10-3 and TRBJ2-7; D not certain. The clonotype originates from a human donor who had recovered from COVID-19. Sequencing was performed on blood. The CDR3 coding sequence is TGTGCCATCAGTGAGTCGGTCGGCTACGAGCAGTACTTC. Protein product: CAISESVGYEQYF.